This section outlines one T cell receptor (beta chain) sequence together with its context. 60 Vbeta and 13 Jbeta primers were used in PCR. Sequencing was performed with immunoSEQ multiplex PCR; in TCRdb, only in-frame clones are kept and a portion is missing. In all, the sample yields some 26,000 clones. The germline V gene encodes CDR1 MNHEY and CDR2 SVGAGI. The CDR3 covers 14 residues. This record belongs to a study of cytomegalovirus exposure and HLA in healthy donors. The sample consisted of PBMCs. This sequence joins TRBV6-5 and TRBJ2-5; possible D gene TRBD1, 6 bases. The J call may be incorrect, as the DNA end agrees better with TRBJ2-7. The source is a male donor in good health and CMV-seropositive. The CDR3 region is CASSLDRDAYEQYF. In DNA form, the CDR3 reads TGTGCCAGCAGTTTGGACAGAGACGCCTACGAGCAGTACTTC.